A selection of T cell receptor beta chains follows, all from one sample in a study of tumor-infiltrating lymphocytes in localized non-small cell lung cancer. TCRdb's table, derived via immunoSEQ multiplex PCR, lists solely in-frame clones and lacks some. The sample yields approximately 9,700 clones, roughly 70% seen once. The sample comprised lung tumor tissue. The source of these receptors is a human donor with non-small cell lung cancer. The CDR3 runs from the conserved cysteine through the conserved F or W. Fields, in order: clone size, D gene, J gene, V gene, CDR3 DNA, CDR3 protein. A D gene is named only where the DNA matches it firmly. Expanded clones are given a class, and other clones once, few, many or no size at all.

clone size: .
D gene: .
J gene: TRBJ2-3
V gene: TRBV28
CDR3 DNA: TGTGCCAGCAGCTCCCGGGACTCGAACCGAGATACGCAGTATTTT
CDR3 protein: CASSSRDSNRDTQYF

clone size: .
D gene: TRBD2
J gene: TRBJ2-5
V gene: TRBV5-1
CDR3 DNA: TGCGCCAGCAGCCCCCCGGGGGGGCTGAAAGAGACCCAGTACTTC
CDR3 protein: CASSPPGGLKETQYF

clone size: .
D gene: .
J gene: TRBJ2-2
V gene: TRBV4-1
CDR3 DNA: TGCGCCAGCAGCGGCCTCTCGAACACCGGGGAGCTGTTTTTT
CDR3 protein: CASSGLSNTGELFF

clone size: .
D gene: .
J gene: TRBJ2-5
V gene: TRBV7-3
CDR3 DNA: TGTGCCAGCAGCTTAAAGTGGCAGAAGACCCAGTACTTC
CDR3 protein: CASSLKWQKTQYF

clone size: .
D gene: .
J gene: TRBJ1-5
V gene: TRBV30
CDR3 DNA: TGTGCCTGGGCCCAATCCCCAGGGAGTAACAATCAGCCCCAGCATTTT
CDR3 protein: CAWAQSPGSNNQPQHF

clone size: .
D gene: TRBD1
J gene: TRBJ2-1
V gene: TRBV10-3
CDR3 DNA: TGTGCCAGCCGCGTGGGCGGGACAGGGCTGGACAATGAGCAGTTCTTC
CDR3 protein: CASRVGGTGLDNEQFF

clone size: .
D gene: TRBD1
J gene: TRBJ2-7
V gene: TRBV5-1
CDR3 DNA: TGCGCCAGCAGCGGAATCGGGACAGGGGCGGAGGAGCAGTACTTC
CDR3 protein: CASSGIGTGAEEQYF

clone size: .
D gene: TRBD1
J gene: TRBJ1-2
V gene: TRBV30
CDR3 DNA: TGTGCCGGTCGGGACAGGGTGGACTACACCTTC
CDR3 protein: CAGRDRVDYTF

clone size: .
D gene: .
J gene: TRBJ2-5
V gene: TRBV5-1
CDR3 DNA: TGCGCCAGCAGCTTACCCGGTCAAGAGACCCAGTACTTC
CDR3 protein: CASSLPGQETQYF

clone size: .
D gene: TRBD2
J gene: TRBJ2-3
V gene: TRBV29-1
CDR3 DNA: TGCAGCGTTGAACGTAGCGGGGTAACGCAGTATTTT
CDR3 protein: CSVERSGVTQYF

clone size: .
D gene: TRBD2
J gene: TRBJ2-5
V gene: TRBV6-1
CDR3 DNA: TGTGCCAGCAGTTCTTCTAGCGGGAGTTCAACCCAGTACTTC
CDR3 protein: CASSSSSGSSTQYF

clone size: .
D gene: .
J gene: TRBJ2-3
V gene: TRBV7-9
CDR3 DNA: TGTGCCAGCAGCTTAGGGCATACAGAGACAGATACGCAGTATTTT
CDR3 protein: CASSLGHTETDTQYF

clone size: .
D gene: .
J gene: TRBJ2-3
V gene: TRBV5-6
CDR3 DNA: TGTGCCAGCAGCTGGGCCACAGATACGCAGTATTTT
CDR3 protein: CASSWATDTQYF

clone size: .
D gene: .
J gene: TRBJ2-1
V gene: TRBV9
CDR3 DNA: TGTGCCAGCAGCGTAGGGCCCGTGGTTTGGGGGTCCAAGTACTCCTACAATGAGCAGTTCTTC
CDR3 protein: CASSVGPVVWGSKYSYNEQFF

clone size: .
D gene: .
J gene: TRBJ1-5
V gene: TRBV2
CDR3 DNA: TGTGCCAGCAGTGAAGCCCCAGGGGGCAATCAGCCCCAGCATTTT
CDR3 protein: CASSEAPGGNQPQHF

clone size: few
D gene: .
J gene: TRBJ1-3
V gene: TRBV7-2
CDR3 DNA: TGTGCCAGCAGCTCCGAGAGAAACACCATATATTTT
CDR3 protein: CASSSERNTIYF

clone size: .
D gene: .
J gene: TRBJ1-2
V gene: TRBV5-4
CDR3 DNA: TGTGCCAGCAGCTTGGACACAGGACACTATGGCTACACCTTC
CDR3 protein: CASSLDTGHYGYTF

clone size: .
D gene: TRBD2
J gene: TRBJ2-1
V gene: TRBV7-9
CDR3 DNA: TGTGCCAGCAGCTCCGGCCGCGGGAGGGCGTGGTACAATGAGCAGTTCTTC
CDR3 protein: CASSSGRGRAWYNEQFF

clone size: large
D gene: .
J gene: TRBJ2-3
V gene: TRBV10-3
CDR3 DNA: TGTGCCATCAGTAAGGACAGCCTAATGACAGATACGCAGTATTTT
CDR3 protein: CAISKDSLMTDTQYF

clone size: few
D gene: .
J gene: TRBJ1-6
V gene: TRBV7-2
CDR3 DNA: TGTGCCAGCAGCCCTAAGCCCTCCTATAATTCACCCCTCCACTTT
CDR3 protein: CASSPKPSYNSPLHF

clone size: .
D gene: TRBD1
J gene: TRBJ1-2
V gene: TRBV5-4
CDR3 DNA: TGTGCCAGCATGGGGGGAGGGGGCACTAACTATGGCTACACCTTC
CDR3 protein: CASMGGGGTNYGYTF

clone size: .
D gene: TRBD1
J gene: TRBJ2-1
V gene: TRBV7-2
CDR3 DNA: TGTGCCAGCAGCTTAGCGGCCGGGACAGGGGTCAATGAGCAGTTCTTC
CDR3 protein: CASSLAAGTGVNEQFF

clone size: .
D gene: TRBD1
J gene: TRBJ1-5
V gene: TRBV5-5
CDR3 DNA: TGTGCCAGTAGCTCGTTAACAGGGGGCAATCAGCCCCAGCATTTT
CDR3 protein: CASSSLTGGNQPQHF

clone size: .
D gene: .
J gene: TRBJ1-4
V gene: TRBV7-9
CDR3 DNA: TGTGCCAGCAGCTTGGGGGGCGCATATGAAAAACTGTTTTTT
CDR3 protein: CASSLGGAYEKLFF

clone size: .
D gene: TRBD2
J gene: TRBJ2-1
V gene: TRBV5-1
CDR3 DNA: TGCGCCAGCAGCGAGACTAGCGGGAGTTTCAACAATGAGCAGTTCTTC
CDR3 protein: CASSETSGSFNNEQFF

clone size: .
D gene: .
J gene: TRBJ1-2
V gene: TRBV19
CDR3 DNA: TGTGCCAGTACGAGCGATAACTATGGCTACACCTTC
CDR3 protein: CASTSDNYGYTF

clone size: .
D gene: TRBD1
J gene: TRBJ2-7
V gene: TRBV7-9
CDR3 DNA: TGTGCCAGCAGCTTAGGCCCCACAGGGGGTAGAGGCTACGAGCAGTACTTC
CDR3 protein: CASSLGPTGGRGYEQYF

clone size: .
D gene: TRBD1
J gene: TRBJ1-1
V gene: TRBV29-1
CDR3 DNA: TGCAGCGTGACATCGGGACAGGGGGCCGCTGAAGCTTTCTTT
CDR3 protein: CSVTSGQGAAEAFF

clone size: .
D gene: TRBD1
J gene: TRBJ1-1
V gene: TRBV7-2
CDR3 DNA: TGTGCCAGCAGCCATAGACAGGGGTGGACTGAAGCTTTCTTT
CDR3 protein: CASSHRQGWTEAFF

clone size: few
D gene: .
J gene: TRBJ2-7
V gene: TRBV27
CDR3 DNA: TGTGCCAGCAGCCGGCGGGACATCGATTTGGAGCAGTACTTC
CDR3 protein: CASSRRDIDLEQYF

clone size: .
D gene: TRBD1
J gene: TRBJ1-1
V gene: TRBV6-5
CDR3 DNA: TGTGCCAGCAGCATACAGGGGGCAGGCACTGAAGCTTTCTTT
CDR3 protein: CASSIQGAGTEAFF

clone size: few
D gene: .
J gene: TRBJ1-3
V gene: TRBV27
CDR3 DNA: TGTGCCAGCAGCGCAGGGGTCGGTGGAAACACCATATATTTT
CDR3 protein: CASSAGVGGNTIYF

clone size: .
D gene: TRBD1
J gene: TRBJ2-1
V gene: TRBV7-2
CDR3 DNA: TGTGCCAGCAGCTCGGGACAGGGACTTGAGCAGTTCTTC
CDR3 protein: CASSSGQGLEQFF

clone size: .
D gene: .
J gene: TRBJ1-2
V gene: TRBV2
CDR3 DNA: TGTGCCAGCAGCAACGGGAACAACTATGGCTACACCTTC
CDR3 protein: CASSNGNNYGYTF

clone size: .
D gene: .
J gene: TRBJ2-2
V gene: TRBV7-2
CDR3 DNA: TGTGCCAGCAGCCCCCAAGGGGGCACCGGGGAGCTGTTTTTT
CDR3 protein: CASSPQGGTGELFF

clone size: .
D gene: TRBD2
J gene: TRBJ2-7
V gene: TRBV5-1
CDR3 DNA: TGCGCCAGCAGCTTGGTGGTAGCGGGACAATACGAGCAGTACTTC
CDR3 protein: CASSLVVAGQYEQYF

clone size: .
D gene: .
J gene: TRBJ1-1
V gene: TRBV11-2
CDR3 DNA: TGTGCCAGCAGCTTTTCGTATCCAATTGAGAACACTGAAGCTTTCTTT
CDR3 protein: CASSFSYPIENTEAFF

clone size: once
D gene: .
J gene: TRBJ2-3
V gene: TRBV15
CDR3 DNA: TGTGCCACCAGCAGTGGTAGTTCTAGCACAGATACGCAGTATTTT
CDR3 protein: CATSSGSSSTDTQYF

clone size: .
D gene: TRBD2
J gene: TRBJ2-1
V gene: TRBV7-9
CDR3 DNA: TGTGCCACCCCAAGAGGAGCGGGAGAAGTAAATGAGCAGTTCTTC
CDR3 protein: CATPRGAGEVNEQFF

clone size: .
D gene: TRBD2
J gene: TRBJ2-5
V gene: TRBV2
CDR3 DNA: TGTGCCAGCAGTGAAAGGAGCGGGGGGAAAGAGACCCAGTACTTC
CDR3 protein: CASSERSGGKETQYF

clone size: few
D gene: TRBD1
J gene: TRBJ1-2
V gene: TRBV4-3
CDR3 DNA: TGCGCCAGCAGCCAAGCGAAGGGGGCAGTCTATGGCTACACCTTC
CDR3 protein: CASSQAKGAVYGYTF

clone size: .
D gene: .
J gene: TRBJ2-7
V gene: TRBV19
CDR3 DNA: TGTGCCAGTAGCCCCCAGTGGCCCCAGATCTACGAGCAGTACTTC
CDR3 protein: CASSPQWPQIYEQYF

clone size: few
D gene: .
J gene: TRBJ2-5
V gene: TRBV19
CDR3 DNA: TGTGCCAGTAGTATGGGCCGACACGGGGAGACCCAGTACTTC
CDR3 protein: CASSMGRHGETQYF